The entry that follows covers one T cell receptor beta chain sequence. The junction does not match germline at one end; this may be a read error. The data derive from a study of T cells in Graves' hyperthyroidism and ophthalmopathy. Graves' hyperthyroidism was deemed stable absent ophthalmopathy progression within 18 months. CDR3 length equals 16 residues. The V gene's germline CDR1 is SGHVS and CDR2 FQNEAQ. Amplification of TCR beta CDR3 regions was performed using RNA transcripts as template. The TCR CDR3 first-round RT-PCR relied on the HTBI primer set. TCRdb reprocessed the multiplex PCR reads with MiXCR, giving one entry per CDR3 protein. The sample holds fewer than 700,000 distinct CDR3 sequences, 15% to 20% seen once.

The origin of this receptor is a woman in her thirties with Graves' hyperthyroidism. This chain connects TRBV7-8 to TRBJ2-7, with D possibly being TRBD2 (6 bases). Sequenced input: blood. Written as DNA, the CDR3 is TGTGCCAGCAGCTTAGGAACCGGGACTTTATCCTACGCGCAGTACTTC. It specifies CASSLGTGTLSYAQYF.